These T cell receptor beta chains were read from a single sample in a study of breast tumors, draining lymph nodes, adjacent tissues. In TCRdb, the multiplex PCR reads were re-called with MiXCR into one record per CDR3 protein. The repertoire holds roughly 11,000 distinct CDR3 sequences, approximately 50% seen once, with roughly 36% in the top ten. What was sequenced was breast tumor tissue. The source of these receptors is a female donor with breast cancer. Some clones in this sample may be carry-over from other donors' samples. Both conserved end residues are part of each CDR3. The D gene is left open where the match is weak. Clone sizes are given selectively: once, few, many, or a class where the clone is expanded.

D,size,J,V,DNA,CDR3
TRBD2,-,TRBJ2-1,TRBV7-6,TGTGCCAGCAGCCCATACCCCCGTACTAGCGGGAGGGGCGGTGAGCAGTTCTTC,CASSPYPRTSGRGGEQFF
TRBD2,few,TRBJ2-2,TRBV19,TGTGCCAGTAGTATCGGGCTAGCGGGATTCACCGGGGAGCTGTTTTTT,CASSIGLAGFTGELFF
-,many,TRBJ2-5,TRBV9,TGTGCCAGCAGCGCCAGTGGGACAATTCAAGAGACCCAGTACTTC,CASSASGTIQETQYF
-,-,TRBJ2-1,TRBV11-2,TGTGCCAGCAGCTTAGAGGGGGTTTCTTATAACAATGAGCAGTTCTTC,CASSLEGVSYNNEQFF
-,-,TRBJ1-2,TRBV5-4,TGTGCCACACGGGATCAGGGGATTTCTAACTATGGCTACACCTTC,CATRDQGISNYGYTF
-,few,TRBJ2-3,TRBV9,TGTGCCAGCGGTAGGGGGGCTGGCTCAGATACGCAGTATTTT,CASGRGAGSDTQYF
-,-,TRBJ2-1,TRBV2,TGTGCCAGCAGTGAACTAGCAGGGAAGGATGAGCAGTTCTTC,CASSELAGKDEQFF
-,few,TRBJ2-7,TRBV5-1,TGCGCCAGCAGCTTGACAGGAACCTCCTACGAGCAGTACTTC,CASSLTGTSYEQYF
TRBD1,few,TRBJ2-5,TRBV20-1,TGCAGTGCCGCGACGGTATCGACAGGGGCTTTCCAAGAGACCCAGTACTTC,CSAATVSTGAFQETQYF
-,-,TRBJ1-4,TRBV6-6,TGTGGCAGCAGTTACTCGGCTTCCAGCCAAGGCGAAAAACTGTTTTTT,CGSSYSASSQGEKLFF
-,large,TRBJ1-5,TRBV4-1,TGCGCCAGCAGCCAAGCGGGCAGGGGAGTGACATCCACTCAGCCCCAGCATTTT,CASSQAGRGVTSTQPQHF
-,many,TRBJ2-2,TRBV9,TGTGCCAGCAGCGTACCTGACGGGGGCTCGGACACCGGGGAGCTGTTTTTT,CASSVPDGGSDTGELFF
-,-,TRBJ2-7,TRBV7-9,TGTGCCAGCAGCTTAGGACGTCTGGAGCAGTACTTC,CASSLGRLEQYF
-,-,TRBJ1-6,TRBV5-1,TGCGCCAGCAGCTTGAATGTTAATTCACCCCTCCACTTT,CASSLNVNSPLHF
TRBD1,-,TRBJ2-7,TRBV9,TGTGCCAGCAGCGACGGGGACAGGGTCTACGAGCAGTACTTC,CASSDGDRVYEQYF
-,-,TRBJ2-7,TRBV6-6,TGTGCCAGCAGTTACCCCTTGGCGGGACCTTCCTACGAGCAGTACTTC,CASSYPLAGPSYEQYF